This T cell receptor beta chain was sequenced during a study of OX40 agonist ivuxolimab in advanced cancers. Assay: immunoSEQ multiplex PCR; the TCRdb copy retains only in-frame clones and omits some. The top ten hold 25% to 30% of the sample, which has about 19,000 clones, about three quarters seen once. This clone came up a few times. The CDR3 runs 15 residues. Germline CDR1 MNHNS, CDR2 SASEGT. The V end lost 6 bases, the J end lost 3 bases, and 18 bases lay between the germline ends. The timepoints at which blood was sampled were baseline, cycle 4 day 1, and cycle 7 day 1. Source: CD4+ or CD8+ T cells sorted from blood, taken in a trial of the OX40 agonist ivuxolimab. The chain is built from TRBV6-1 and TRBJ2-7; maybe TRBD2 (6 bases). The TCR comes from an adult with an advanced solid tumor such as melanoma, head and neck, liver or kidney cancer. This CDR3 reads CASSVDGGTGYEQYF. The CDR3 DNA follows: TGTGCCAGCAGCGTTGATGGGGGGACCGGCTACGAGCAGTACTTC.